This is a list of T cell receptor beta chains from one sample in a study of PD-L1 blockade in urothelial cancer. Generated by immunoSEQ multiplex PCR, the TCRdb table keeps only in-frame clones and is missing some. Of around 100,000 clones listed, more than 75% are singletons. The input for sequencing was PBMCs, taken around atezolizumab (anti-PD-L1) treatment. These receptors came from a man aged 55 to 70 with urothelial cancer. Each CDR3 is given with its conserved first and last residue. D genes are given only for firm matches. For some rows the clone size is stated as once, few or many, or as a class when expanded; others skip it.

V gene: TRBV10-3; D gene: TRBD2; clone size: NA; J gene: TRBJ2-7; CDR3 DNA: TGTGCCATCAGTGAGGCGCTAGCGGGGGGAGGGGAGCAGTACTTC; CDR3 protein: CAISEALAGGGEQYF
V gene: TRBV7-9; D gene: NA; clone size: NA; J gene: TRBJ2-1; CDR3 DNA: TGTGCCAGCAGCCCGAGGACTCCTTCCTACAATGAGCAGTTCTTC; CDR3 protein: CASSPRTPSYNEQFF
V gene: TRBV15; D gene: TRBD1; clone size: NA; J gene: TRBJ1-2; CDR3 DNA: TGTGCCACCAGCAAGCAGACAGGGGTCGGCTACACCTTC; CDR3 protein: CATSKQTGVGYTF
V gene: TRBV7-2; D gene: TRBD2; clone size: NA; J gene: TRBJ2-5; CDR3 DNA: TGTGCCAGCAGCTTAGCCGGGAGGTCGGAGACCCAGTACTTC; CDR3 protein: CASSLAGRSETQYF
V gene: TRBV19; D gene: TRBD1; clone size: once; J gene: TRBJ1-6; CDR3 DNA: TGTGCCAGTAGTATTCGGACAGGGGGCTCCTATAATTCACCCCTCCACTTT; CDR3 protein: CASSIRTGGSYNSPLHF
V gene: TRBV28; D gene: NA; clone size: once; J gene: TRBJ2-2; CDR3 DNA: TGTGCCAGCATCTGGGGGCGAAACACCGGGGAGCTGTTTTTT; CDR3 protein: CASIWGRNTGELFF
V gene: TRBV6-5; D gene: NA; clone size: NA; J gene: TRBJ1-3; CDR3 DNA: TGTGCCAGTTCCCGGCGGGGTTATGGAAACACCATATATTTT; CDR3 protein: CASSRRGYGNTIYF
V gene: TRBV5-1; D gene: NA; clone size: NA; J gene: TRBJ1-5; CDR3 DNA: TGCGCCAGCAGCCCGGGGGGGGATCAGCCCCAGCATTTT; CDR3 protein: CASSPGGDQPQHF
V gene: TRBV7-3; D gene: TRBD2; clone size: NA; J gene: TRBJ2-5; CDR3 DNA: TGTGCCAGCAGCATGACGACTAGCCGGGGAGAGACCCAGTACTTC; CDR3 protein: CASSMTTSRGETQYF
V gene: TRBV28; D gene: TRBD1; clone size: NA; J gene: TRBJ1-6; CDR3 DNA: TGTGCCAGCAGTTTATTGGATTTAGGGACAGGAGGCACTGTTGAGGATAATTCACCCCTCCACTTT; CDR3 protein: CASSLLDLGTGGTVEDNSPLHF
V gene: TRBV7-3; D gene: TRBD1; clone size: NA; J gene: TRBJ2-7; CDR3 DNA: TGTGCCAGCAGCGCCTCAGGGGGCGGCGAGCAGTACTTC; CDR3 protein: CASSASGGGEQYF
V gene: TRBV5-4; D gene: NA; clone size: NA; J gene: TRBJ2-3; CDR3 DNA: TGTGCCAGCAGCCGCGGGACAGCTCTCCAGGATACGCAGTATTTT; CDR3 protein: CASSRGTALQDTQYF
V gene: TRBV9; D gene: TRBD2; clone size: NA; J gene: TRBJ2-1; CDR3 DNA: TGTGCCAGCAGCGACTTTCTAGCGGGGGGGTTGTTTGGGCGGGTGTGGAGATACAATGAGCAGTTCTTC; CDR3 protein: CASSDFLAGGLFGRVWRYNEQFF
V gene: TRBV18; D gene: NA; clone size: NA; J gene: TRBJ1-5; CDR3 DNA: TGTGCCAGCTCAGGCGAGGCGGGCAATCAGCCCCAGCATTTT; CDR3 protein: CASSGEAGNQPQHF
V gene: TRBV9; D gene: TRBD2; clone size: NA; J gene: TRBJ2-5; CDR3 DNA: TGTGCCAGCGTGGCGGGACTAGCGGAAGGGACCCAGTACTTC; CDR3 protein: CASVAGLAEGTQYF
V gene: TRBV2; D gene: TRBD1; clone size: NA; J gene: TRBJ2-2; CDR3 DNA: TGTGCCAGCAGTGACGACAGGGCTGGCGGGGAGCTGTTTTTT; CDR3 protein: CASSDDRAGGELFF
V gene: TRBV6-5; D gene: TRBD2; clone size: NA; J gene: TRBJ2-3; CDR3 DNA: TGTGCCAGCAGTTTTGGACTAGCGGACACAGATACGCAGTATTTT; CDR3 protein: CASSFGLADTDTQYF
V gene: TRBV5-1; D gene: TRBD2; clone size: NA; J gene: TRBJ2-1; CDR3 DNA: TGCGCCAGCAGCTTGGGCTTTGGACTAGCGGTCTACAATGAGCAGTTCTTC; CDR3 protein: CASSLGFGLAVYNEQFF
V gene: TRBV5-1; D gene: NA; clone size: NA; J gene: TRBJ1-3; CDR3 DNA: TGCGCCAGCAGCTTGGAGGGGCGCGGGGGCCCCGCTGGAAACACCATATATTTT; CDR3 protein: CASSLEGRGGPAGNTIYF
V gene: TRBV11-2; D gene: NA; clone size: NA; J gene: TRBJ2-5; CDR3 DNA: TGTGCCAGCAACGCCGTTCAGGGCTTCCCCCGGACCCAGTACTTC; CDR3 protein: CASNAVQGFPRTQYF
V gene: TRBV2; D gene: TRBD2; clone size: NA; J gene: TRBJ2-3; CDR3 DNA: TGTGCCAGCAGCCGACTAGCGGGATTCACAGATACGCAGTATTTT; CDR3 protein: CASSRLAGFTDTQYF
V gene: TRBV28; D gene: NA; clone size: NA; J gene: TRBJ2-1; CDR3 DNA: TGTGCCACCCACGGTACTCTCTACAATGAGCAGTTCTTC; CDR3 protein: CATHGTLYNEQFF
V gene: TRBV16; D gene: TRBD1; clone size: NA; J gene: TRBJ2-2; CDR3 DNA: TGTGCCAGCAGCCAATACAGGGGTAGCACCGGGGAGCTGTTTTTT; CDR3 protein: CASSQYRGSTGELFF
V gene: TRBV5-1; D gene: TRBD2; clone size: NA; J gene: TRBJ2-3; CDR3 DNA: TGCGCCAGCAGCTTGTCCCTTCTAGCGGGGATGCAGTATTTT; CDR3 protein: CASSLSLLAGMQYF
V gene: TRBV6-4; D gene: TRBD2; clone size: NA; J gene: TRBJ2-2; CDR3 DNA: TGTGCCAGCACCAGGGCCATCGGGGGAGGGCTCAACACCGGGGAGCTGTTTTTT; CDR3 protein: CASTRAIGGGLNTGELFF
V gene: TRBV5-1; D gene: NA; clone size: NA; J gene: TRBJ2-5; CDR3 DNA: TGCGCCAGCAGGGCACCACAAGAGACCCAGTACTTC; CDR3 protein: CASRAPQETQYF
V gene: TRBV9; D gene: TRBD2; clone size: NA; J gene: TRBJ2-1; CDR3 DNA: TGTGCCAGCAGCGCACTCCACTCGGGGGGGGTTGAGCAGTTCTTC; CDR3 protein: CASSALHSGGVEQFF